Shown below are 22 T cell receptor beta chains from a single sample sequenced in a study of cytomegalovirus exposure and HLA in healthy donors. The PCR ran on 60 Vbeta and 13 Jbeta primers. Method: immunoSEQ multiplex PCR; TCRdb's copy keeps in-frame clones and lacks some. The sample includes under 250,000 clones, about 78% seen only once; the top ten take less than 4.5%. The material sequenced was PBMCs. All receptors derive from a male donor in good health and CMV-seronegative.

The chain has TRBV19 and TRBJ2-5; D not resolved. The germline CDR1 and CDR2 sequences are LNHDA and SQIVND (reference sequence). This CDR3 is built from 13 residues. Trimming left V 4 bases short and J 0 bases short, with 6 bases between. The CDR3 sequence is CASSRSDQETQYF. DNA for the CDR3: TGTGCCAGTAGTAGGTCAGACCAAGAGACCCAGTACTTC.

The chain is built from TRBV18 and TRBJ1-2; D may be TRBD1 (6 bases). Trimming cost V 6 bases and J 1 base, with 15 bases left between them. The CDR3 extends over 15 amino acids. Germline V gene sequence: CDR1 KGHSH, CDR2 LQKENI. CDR3 residues: CASSLSDRDNYGYTF. The CDR3 DNA reads TGTGCCAGCTCCCTCTCGGACAGAGATAACTATGGCTACACCTTC.

The rearrangement joins TRBV29-1 to TRBJ2-7, with 11 bases matching TRBD2. CDR1 and CDR2 (germline): SQVTM, ANQGSEA. The V segment lost 8 bases and the J segment 3 bases; nucleotides outside the gene matches: 3. CDR3 size: 12 residues. CDR3 residues: CSIGLAGYEQYF. CDR3 DNA: TGCAGCATCGGACTAGCGGGCTACGAGCAGTACTTC.

This clone has a single count. The chain carries TRBV11-2 and TRBJ1-4, with D unresolved. Per the germline V gene, CDR1 is SGHAT and CDR2 is FQNNGV. The CDR3 sequence is 12 residues long. Trimming pared 3 bases from V and 7 bases from J, leaving 6 bases between. The CDR3 protein is CASSFSGEKLFF. For the CDR3, the DNA is TGTGCCAGCAGCTTCTCGGGTGAAAAACTGTTTTTT.

This clone was recorded a few times. The chain carries TRBV27 and TRBJ2-7; D is unclear. The CDR3 runs to 12 residues. The germline V gene encodes CDR1 MNHEY and CDR2 SMNVEV (reference sequence). V dropped 5 bases and J dropped 5 bases, with 10 bases sitting between them. The CDR3, as DNA: TGTGCCAGCAGTCCGGGTTTCGACGAGCAGTACTTC. Its protein product is CASSPGFDEQYF.

J is TRBJ1-1 and V is TRBV30; tentative D call: TRBD1 (5 bases). This CDR3 comprises 12 residues. With 5 bases removed from V and 0 bases from J, the gap between germline ends came to 7 bases. CDR1 is GTSNPN, CDR2 SVGIG, per germline (reference sequence). CDR3 loop: CAWGHLNTEAFF. CDR3 bases: TGTGCCTGGGGACATTTGAACACTGAAGCTTTCTTT.

The genes are TRBV29-1 and TRBJ2-3; TRBD2 matches 10 bases. The V and J ends lost 7 bases and 0 bases, in that order; junction bases with no gene match: 7. This CDR3 spans 15 amino acids. In germline, CDR1 is SQVTM, CDR2 ANQGSEA. The CDR3 region has the DNA TGCAGCGCCGCAGGGACTAGCGATAGCACAGATACGCAGTATTTT. Its translation: CSAAGTSDSTDTQYF.

The chain couples TRBV6-6 to TRBJ2-1; D not resolved. Trimming shortened V by 6 bases and J by 10 bases, and 13 bases separated the two germline ends. The CDR3 is 12 amino acids. Germline CDR1 and CDR2: MNHNY and SVGAGI (reference sequence). CDR3 in amino acids: CASSQVAWEQFF. The CDR3 DNA is TGTGCCAGCAGCCAAGTTGCGTGGGAGCAGTTCTTC.

In this sample, this clone turned up once. This chain uses TRBV10-3 with TRBJ1-2; D is possibly TRBD1 (6 bases). CDR3 length equals 12 residues. Deletions cut 6 bases from V and 8 bases from J, with 13 bases between. Germline-derived CDR1 and CDR2 are ENHRY and SYGVKD. CDR3 coding DNA: TGTGCCATCAGAACAGGGCTAGGCGGCTACACCTTC. Residues: CAIRTGLGGYTF.

V usage is TRBV5-1 and J usage is TRBJ1-1; the match to TRBD1 covers 7 bases. The CDR3 is 15 residues long. The germline V gene encodes CDR1 SGHRS and CDR2 YFSETQ. V shed 4 bases, J shed 1 base, and the junction held 7 bases outside the gene matches. The CDR3: CASSLVAGGNTEAFF. As DNA, the CDR3 is TGCGCCAGCAGCCTGGTGGCAGGGGGGAACACTGAAGCTTTCTTT.

This clone was detected only a few times. This chain uses TRBV6-1 with TRBJ1-3, with 7 positions matching TRBD1. Germline CDR1 reads MNHNS; CDR2 reads SASEGT. V shed 10 bases, J shed 0 bases, and the junction held 6 bases outside the gene matches. The CDR3 totals 14 residues. CDR3 sequence: CATLGTVSGNTIYF. The CDR3 DNA reads TGTGCCACACTAGGGACAGTCTCTGGAAACACCATATATTTT.

The rearrangement joins TRBV6-1 to TRBJ1-2; TRBD1 aligns across 8 bases. CDR3 length: 14 residues. The trim removed 5 bases at V and 4 bases at J, leaving 6 bases unmatched. CDR1 MNHNS and CDR2 SASEGT come from the germline V gene. The CDR3 DNA is TGTGCCAGCAGTACCGGGACAGGAGCCTATGGCTACACCTTC. It codes for CASSTGTGAYGYTF.

The chain employs TRBV7-3 and TRBJ2-1, with D possibly TRBD2 on 6 matching bases. Per germline, CDR1 SGHTA and CDR2 FQGTGA. V was trimmed by 4 bases and J by 4 bases, leaving 14 bases between them. The CDR3 consists of 15 residues. DNA of the CDR3: TGTGCCAGCAGCTCCAACACGGGGGAGTACAATGAGCAGTTCTTC. Translating it yields CASSSNTGEYNEQFF.

This clone was picked up a small number of times. The chain couples TRBV5-1 to TRBJ2-7, with 11 bases identical to TRBD2. The length of the CDR3 is 15 residues. Germline CDR1 is SGHRS and CDR2 is YFSETQ. With 4 bases clipped from V and 4 bases from J, the junction kept 7 bases outside the gene matches. DNA of the CDR3: TGCGCCAGCAGCCTCACTAGCGGGAGTTTTTACGAGCAGTACTTC. It encodes CASSLTSGSFYEQYF.

The chain joins TRBV10-1 to TRBJ2-2, with 8 bases fitting TRBD1. V gave up 7 bases and J gave up 5 bases; unmatched junction bases: 33. CDR1 WNHNN and CDR2 SYGVQD come from the germline V gene (reference sequence). The CDR3 runs 23 residues. CDR3 bases: TGCGCCAGCATCAACCAAGGACAGGGAATCTTACTACGAAACAAAGGGGCGACCGGGGAGCTGTTTTTT. Residues: CASINQGQGILLRNKGATGELFF.

The rearrangement joins TRBV2 to TRBJ2-7; 7 bases are a match to TRBD2. From germline, CDR1 is SNHLY and CDR2 FYNNEI. With V trimmed by 2 bases and J by 3 bases, 10 bases remained unmatched. The CDR3 contains 16 residues. This chain's CDR3 is CASSEPTTGEGYEQYF. The CDR3 DNA reads TGTGCCAGCAGTGAACCGACTACCGGGGAGGGCTACGAGCAGTACTTC.

V and J are TRBV4-1 and TRBJ1-2; the D is unclear. V was pared by 0 bases and J by 3 bases, with 14 bases between. The CDR3 is 16 amino acids. The germline V gene has CDR1 MGHRA and CDR2 YSYEKL. The CDR3 DNA sequence: TGCGCCAGCAGCCAAGATTCGCGAGGAGGACACTATGGCTACACCTTC. Amino acids: CASSQDSRGGHYGYTF.

This clone came up a few times. This chain connects TRBV28 to TRBJ2-7; 7 nucleotides match TRBD2. This CDR3 is 14 amino acids long. The germline V gene has CDR1 MDHEN and CDR2 SYDVKM. J was trimmed by 1 base and V by 2 bases; bases with no gene match: 2. The CDR3 sequence is CASSLEAGSYEQYF. The CDR3 DNA reads TGTGCCAGCAGTTTAGAAGCGGGATCCTACGAGCAGTACTTC.

V is TRBV4-2 and J is TRBJ2-5, with 7 bases matching TRBD2. The CDR3 is 17 residues long. Germline assignment: CDR1 LGHNA and CDR2 YNFKEQ. The junction had 11 bases not matched to a gene; V was cut back by 4 bases and J by 0 bases. The CDR3 DNA is TGTGCCAGCAGCCCGGATGGCACTAGCGCGTACCAAGAGACCCAGTACTTC. Its protein product is CASSPDGTSAYQETQYF.

The chain has TRBV28 and TRBJ1-1; D is uncertain. The V end lost 6 bases, the J end lost 0 bases, and 11 bases lay between the germline ends. The length of the CDR3 is 14 residues. Looked up from germline, CDR1 is MDHEN and CDR2 is SYDVKM. The CDR3 DNA reads TGTGCCAGCAGGAGGGATGCCATGAACACTGAAGCTTTCTTT. This gives the protein CASRRDAMNTEAFF.

This chain connects TRBV6-1 to TRBJ2-7; D remains ambiguous. The V end was cut by 4 bases, the J end by 3 bases, with 7 bases between. Germline values: CDR1 MNHNS, CDR2 SASEGT. The CDR3 sequence is 12 residues long. CDR3: CASSAGRYEQYF. As DNA, the CDR3 is TGTGCCAGCAGTGCTGGGCGCTACGAGCAGTACTTC.

This chain connects TRBV6-5 to TRBJ2-3, with 7 bases that match TRBD2. The CDR3 runs to 15 residues. The ends lost 6 bases at V and 1 base at J; junction bases unmatched: 7. Per the germline V gene, CDR1 is MNHEY and CDR2 is SVGAGI. The CDR3 nucleotides are TGTGCCAGCAGACGGAGCGGGGTAGGCACAGATACGCAGTATTTT. Amino acids: CASRRSGVGTDTQYF.